This T cell receptor (beta chain) was recorded in a study of identical twins. Study observations and caveats: A partial confounding effect on zero-insertion analyses could come from invariant MAIT and iNKT cells. Beta out-of-frame sequences displayed a weaker excess of sharing between twins.

This clonotype has ten or more counts. What it binds is unknown. A junction end diverges from the germline sequence, so it may reflect a read error. This CDR3 region has 14 residues. CDR1 and CDR2 (germline): SEHNR, FQNEAQ (reference sequence). TCRdb reprocessed the 5' RACE reads with MiXCR, giving one entry per CDR3 protein. The repertoire holds about 240,000 distinct CDR3 sequences, with over 9.5% as singletons. Sequencing was done on a sample of memory T cells sorted from blood. The chain couples TRBV7-9 to TRBJ2-6; D is unresolved. The sequence was collected from a man aged 50 to 59 in good health. The CDR3 is CASSLVSGANVLTF. DNA for the CDR3: TGTGCCAGCAGTTTAGTATCTGGAGCCAACGTCCTGACTTTC.